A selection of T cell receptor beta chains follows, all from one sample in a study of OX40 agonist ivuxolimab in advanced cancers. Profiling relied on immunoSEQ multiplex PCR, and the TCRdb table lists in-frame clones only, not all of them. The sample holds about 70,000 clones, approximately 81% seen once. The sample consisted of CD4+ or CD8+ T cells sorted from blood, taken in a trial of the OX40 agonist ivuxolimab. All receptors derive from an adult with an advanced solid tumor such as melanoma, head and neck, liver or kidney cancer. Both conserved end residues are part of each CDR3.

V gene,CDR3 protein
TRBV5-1,CASKLDPGQGRAGELFF
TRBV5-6,CASSLGRGERAYNEQFF
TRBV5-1,CASSPPANTIYF
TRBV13,CASSIRQGRTEAFF
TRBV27,CASNWGRVIGRGHTEAFF
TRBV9,CASSTGQSPLHF
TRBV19,CASSTTSSYNEQFF
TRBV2,CASILLGANYGYTF
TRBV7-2,CASSPSGGSTDTQYF
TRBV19,CASSESGFWPQHF
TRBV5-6,CASSPGGRGQYF
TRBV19,CASSGRIKSTDTQYF
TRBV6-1,CASSSRGPGMYF
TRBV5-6,CASSLGSGELFF
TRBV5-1,CASSLVGQGETQYF
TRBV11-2,CASSPGGRYEQYF
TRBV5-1,CASRPGQAYEKLFF
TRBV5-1,CASSSGTGRRLYNEQFF
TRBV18,CASSTGILYEQYF
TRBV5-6,CASSSGWGSGSPLHF
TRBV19,CASTTGGQGFYGYTF
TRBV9,CASSVGEGLTYEQYF
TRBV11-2,CASSPYAGAPPSTDTQYF
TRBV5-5,CASSPGPLSGNTIYF
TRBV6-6,CASSYDLNEQFF
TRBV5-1,CASSLTPRGTGVYEQYF
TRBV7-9,CASSPKGTIGGYTF
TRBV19,CASSVGLAGTQETQYF
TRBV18,CASSPAGQETQYF
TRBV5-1,CASSLTGTELNQPQHF
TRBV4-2,CASSQDDPRSSGNTIYF
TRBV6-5,CASSTDMQAFF
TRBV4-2,CASSQDDRGPVEKLFF
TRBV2,CASSESTVNTGELFF
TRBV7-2,CASSTPSGPSPTGELFF
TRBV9,CASSVAQADTEAFF
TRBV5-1,CASSYGTSGGASAQYF
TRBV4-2,CASSQTGGVAYEQYF
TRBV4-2,CASSQGQGTYEQYF
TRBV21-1,CASSSQDRAGETQYF
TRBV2,CASSVVEEKLFF
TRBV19,CASTISQGSLNGYTF
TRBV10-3,CAISAATGTNYEQYF
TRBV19,CASQRDRSTDTQYF
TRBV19,CASRSSPSYGYTF
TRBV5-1,CASSLVGTEGEQYF
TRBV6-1,CATHSQDSTDTQYF
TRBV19,CASSVFGAEAFF
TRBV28,CASSRVWGEQYF
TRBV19,CASSIRRGLQPQHF
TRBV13,CASSHYIRAGGKAGANVLTF
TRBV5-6,CASSFQFPGQKNIQYF
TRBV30,CAWSVGGSNQPQHF
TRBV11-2,CASSLTVDYILGEQYF
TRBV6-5,CASRRIIGAGEAFF
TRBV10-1,CASSRDSGNTEAFF
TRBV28,CASTPTGLQNQPQHF